This entry features one T cell receptor (beta chain) sequence. Regions amplified from RNA transcripts were the TCR beta CDR3 regions. TCR CDR3 underwent first-round RT-PCR with the HTBI primer set. One entry per CDR3 protein, called by TCRdb with MiXCR from the multiplex PCR reads. The table lists about 570,000 distinct CDR3 sequences, around 15% of them singletons. These data are taken from a study of T cells in Graves' hyperthyroidism and ophthalmopathy. V gave up 3 bases and J gave up 5 bases; unmatched junction bases: 9. Looked up from germline, CDR1 is SGHNT and CDR2 is YYREEE (reference sequence). The CDR3 loop spans 17 amino acids.

Sequencing was done on a sample of blood. The clonotype comes from a woman in her thirties or forties with Graves' hyperthyroidism. The chain couples TRBV5-4 to TRBJ1-6, with TRBD1 matching over 9 bases. CDR3 DNA: TGTGCCAGCAGCTCCAGGACAGGGGCGGTGGATAATTCACCCCTCCACTTT. Translated, it gives CASSSRTGAVDNSPLHF.